Listed here are 21 T cell receptor beta chains from one sample, sequenced in a study of blood T cell repertoires in COVID-19. The table came from immunoSEQ multiplex PCR; TCRdb's copy has only in-frame clones and leaves some out. The repertoire holds 130,000 to 150,000 clones, with approximately 80% as singletons. The sequenced material came from peripheral blood. All receptors derive from a woman aged 40 to 49 with active or convalescent COVID-19.

This clone was picked up one time. The chain uses TRBV4-2 and TRBJ2-1, with 9 nucleotides matching TRBD2. Germline V gene sequence: CDR1 LGHNA, CDR2 YNFKEQ. This CDR3 contains 16 residues. V lost 3 bases to trimming and J lost 7 bases; unmatched junction nucleotides: 10. DNA of the CDR3: TGTGCCAGCAGCCACCTGGGGCGGGGGGGCCAAAATGAGCAGTTCTTC. This sequence encodes CASSHLGRGGQNEQFF.

Comment on this clone: This sample also contains other DNA sequences that code for the same CDR3. The rearrangement joins TRBV9 to TRBJ2-5; no definite D call. V shed 0 bases and J shed 1 base, with 7 bases lying between them. Germline V gives CDR1 SGDLS, CDR2 YYNGEE. The CDR3 has 14 amino acids. CDR3 nucleotide sequence: TGTGCCAGCAGCGTAGGCACAGTCCAAGAGACCCAGTACTTC. Translation gives CASSVGTVQETQYF.

The chain links TRBV5-1 to TRBJ2-3, with D maybe TRBD2 (5 bases). The CDR3 spans 13 residues. Germline V lookup: CDR1 SGHRS, CDR2 YFSETQ. The germline V and J ends were trimmed by 5 bases and 6 bases, with 13 bases remaining between them. In nucleotides, the CDR3 is TGCGCCAGCAGTTATACGACGGGGGATACGCAGTATTTT. As protein: CASSYTTGDTQYF.

This clone came up a few times. The V and J genes are TRBV4-3 and TRBJ1-2; TRBD1 is a possible D gene (6 bases). The CDR3 extends over 15 amino acids. Trimming took off 0 bases at V and 4 bases at J, with 12 bases between the two ends. Per germline, CDR1 LGHNA and CDR2 YSLEER. The CDR3 loop reads CASSQDGGGGYGYTF. The CDR3 DNA reads TGCGCCAGCAGCCAAGATGGGGGAGGGGGCTATGGCTACACCTTC.

In this sample, this clone turned up once. V gene TRBV5-1 combines with J gene TRBJ2-7; D possibly corresponds to TRBD1 (6 bases). The CDR3 runs to 13 residues. CDR1 SGHRS and CDR2 YFSETQ come from the germline V gene. Deletions cut 1 base from V and 3 bases from J, with 8 bases between. In nucleotides, the CDR3 is TGCGCCAGCAGCTTGACAGGGAACTACGAGCAGTACTTC. Amino acid sequence: CASSLTGNYEQYF.

Comments on this clone: This sample also contains other DNA sequences that code for the same CDR3. This rearrangement joins TRBV7-2 to TRBJ2-5; possibly TRBD1 for D (6 bases). The germline V gene encodes CDR1 SGHTA and CDR2 FQGNSA. V was shortened by 5 bases and J by 4 bases, with 14 bases between the two germline ends. The CDR3 consists of 14 residues. The CDR3 DNA reads TGTGCCAGCAGCCTTGTAAGAGGGGGAGAGACCCAGTACTTC. As protein: CASSLVRGGETQYF.

This clone was detected only once. The chain couples TRBV4-1 to TRBJ2-5; the match to TRBD2 covers 11 bases. V lost 0 bases, J lost 5 bases, and 14 bases stayed unmatched. Germline V lookup: CDR1 MGHRA, CDR2 YSYEKL. This CDR3 spans 19 amino acids. The DNA for the CDR3 is TGCGCCAGCAGCCAAGAAATGTCGGGACTAGCGGTTCCTTGGGAGACCCAGTACTTC. Residues: CASSQEMSGLAVPWETQYF.

This rearrangement joins TRBV6-5 to TRBJ2-7, with TRBD1 identical over 10 bases. The ends lost 5 bases at V and 4 bases at J; junction bases unmatched: 8. This CDR3 has 15 residues. Germline CDR1 reads MNHEY; CDR2 reads SVGAGI. For the CDR3, the DNA is TGTGCCAGCAGTAAACCGGGACAGGGGCAGTACGAGCAGTACTTC. Protein product: CASSKPGQGQYEQYF.

The rearrangement links TRBV6-5 to TRBJ1-5; D gene uncertain. There are 14 residues in the CDR3. CDR1 is MNHEY, CDR2 SVGAGI, per germline. V lost 6 bases, J lost 0 bases, and 9 bases lay in between. CDR3 sequence reads: CASRGGSSNQPQHF. CDR3 DNA: TGTGCCAGCAGGGGAGGGAGTAGCAATCAGCCCCAGCATTTT.

The chain joins TRBV5-4 to TRBJ2-1, with 12 bases lining up with TRBD2. This CDR3 contains 16 residues. Germline lookup yields CDR1 SGHNT and CDR2 YYREEE (reference sequence). With 1 base clipped from V and 8 bases from J, the junction kept 7 bases outside the gene matches. CDR3 DNA: TGTGCCAGCAGCTTGCGACTAGCGGGAGTAATCGATGAGCAGTTCTTC. Its protein is CASSLRLAGVIDEQFF.

The V and J genes are TRBV28 and TRBJ1-2; possible D gene TRBD1, 5 bases. CDR1 is MDHEN and CDR2 is SYDVKM in the germline V gene. The CDR3 covers 14 residues. Trimming took 6 bases from V and 4 from J, leaving 15 bases between them. The CDR3 spells CASRSGHRGYGYTF. The CDR3 coding sequence is TGTGCCAGCAGATCAGGGCACCGCGGCTATGGCTACACCTTC.

The rearrangement uses TRBV28 and TRBJ1-1, with 7 bases that match TRBD1. This CDR3 has 13 amino acids. Per the germline V gene, CDR1 is MDHEN and CDR2 is SYDVKM. V was clipped by 4 bases and J by 6 bases; unmatched bases: 5. The CDR3: CASSSTGVAEAFF. CDR3 coding DNA: TGTGCCAGCAGTTCAACAGGGGTGGCTGAAGCTTTCTTT.

This chain joins TRBV3-1 (or the pseudogene TRBV3-2) and TRBJ1-1; TRBD1 might be the D (5 bases). V gave up 5 bases and J gave up 3 bases, with 10 bases separating them. The CDR3 sequence is 13 residues long. Germline values: CDR1 LGHDT, CDR2 YNNKEL (reference sequence). CDR3: CASSSRGDTEAFF. DNA for the CDR3: TGTGCCAGCAGCTCCCGGGGGGACACTGAAGCTTTCTTT.

The V call is TRBV11-3, the J call TRBJ2-2; 9 positions match TRBD1. The CDR3 totals 15 residues. Looked up from germline, CDR1 is SGHNT and CDR2 is YENEEA. V shed 4 bases, J shed 4 bases, and the junction held 4 bases outside the gene matches. The CDR3 DNA reads as TGTGCCAGCAGCTCGGGACAGGGAGGCACCGGGGAGCTGTTTTTT. Amino acid sequence: CASSSGQGGTGELFF.

This sequence joins TRBV27 and TRBJ2-7; a weak D match, TRBD1 (6 bases). V lost 6 bases, J lost 0 bases, and 12 bases lay in between. Germline loops: CDR1 MNHEY, CDR2 SMNVEV (reference sequence). CDR3 length equals 14 residues. CDR3 protein: CASRPGQSSYEQYF. The CDR3 DNA reads TGTGCCAGCAGACCCGGACAGAGCTCCTACGAGCAGTACTTC.

The CDR3 DNA reads TGTGCCAGCAGCATAACAGGGGCCTATGGCTACACCTTC. This translates into CASSITGAYGYTF. The rearrangement links TRBV5-4 to TRBJ1-2, with 7 bases lining up with TRBD1. Germline CDR1 and CDR2: SGHNT and YYREEE (reference sequence). J was trimmed by 4 bases and V by 4 bases; bases with no gene match: 4. The CDR3 loop spans 13 amino acids.

The chain links TRBV6-1 to TRBJ1-1; D ambiguous. CDR3 length equals 11 residues. The germline V and J ends were trimmed by 1 base and 10 bases, with 7 bases remaining between them. The germline V gene encodes CDR1 MNHNS and CDR2 SASEGT. Written as DNA, the CDR3 is TGTGCCAGCAGTGAAGGCCGGGGAGCTTTCTTT. Its translation: CASSEGRGAFF.

V gene TRBV5-1 combines with J gene TRBJ1-1; 10 bases fit TRBD1. CDR1 and CDR2 (germline): SGHRS, YFSETQ. The trim removed 6 bases at V and 3 bases at J, leaving 5 bases unmatched. This CDR3 spans 14 amino acids. DNA for the CDR3: TGCGCCAGCACCCATGGACAGGGGGACACTGAAGCTTTCTTT. Protein product: CASTHGQGDTEAFF.

The chain recombines TRBV28 with TRBJ1-1, with a weak D call TRBD1 (6 bases). The V end was cut by 7 bases, the J end by 0 bases, with 12 bases between. The CDR3 extends over 14 amino acids. The germline gives CDR1 MDHEN, CDR2 SYDVKM. CDR3 region: CASISGTLNTEAFF. In DNA, the CDR3 is TGTGCCAGCATCTCAGGGACACTGAACACTGAAGCTTTCTTT.

J is TRBJ1-5 and V is TRBV15, with D perhaps TRBD1 (5 bases). The germline gives CDR1 LNHNV, CDR2 YYDKDF (reference sequence). The CDR3 contains 13 residues. The V end was cut by 6 bases, the J end by 0 bases, with 6 bases between. CDR3 DNA: TGTGCCACCAGGGGACTTAGCAATCAGCCCCAGCATTTT. As protein: CATRGLSNQPQHF.

This chain connects TRBV5-1 to TRBJ2-2, with D tentatively TRBD2 (6 bases). CDR3 length: 15 amino acids. Germline V lookup: CDR1 SGHRS, CDR2 YFSETQ. The germline V and J ends were trimmed by 4 bases and 1 base, with 11 bases remaining between them. CDR3 coding DNA: TGCGCCAGCAGCGGGGGACTGGGGAACACCGGGGAGCTGTTTTTT. Its protein product is CASSGGLGNTGELFF. Combining the CDR3 with reference TRBV5-1 and TRBJ2-2 gives the whole variable domain KAGVTQTPRYLIKTRGQQVTLSCSPISGHRSVSWYQQTPGQGLQFLFEYFSETQRNKGNFPGRFSGRQFSNSRSEMNVSTLELGDSALYLCASSGGLGNTGELFFGEGSRLTVL.